The rows below give T cell receptor beta chains drawn from one sample of a study of T cell responses to AZD1222 COVID-19 vaccine. Data came from immunoSEQ multiplex PCR; TCRdb stores just in-frame clones and leaves some out. The sample lists 84,000 or so clones, 90% seen once, with about 3% in the top ten. Sequencing used peripheral blood, obtained 28 days after the second AZD1222 dose. These receptors came from an adult who received the AZD1222 COVID-19 vaccine. Each CDR3 is given with its conserved first and last residue. Fields, in order: J gene, V gene, clone size, D gene, CDR3 protein, CDR3 DNA. A D gene is named only where the DNA matches it firmly. The listing skips clone size in some rows; elsewhere it reads once, few, many or a size class.

TRBJ1-4 | TRBV6-1 | - | - | CASSEQGNEKLFF | TGTGCCAGCAGTGAACAGGGGAATGAAAAACTGTTTTTT
TRBJ2-1 | TRBV7-8 | - | - | CASSPRGEQFF | TGTGCCAGCTCCCCAAGGGGAGAGCAGTTCTTC
TRBJ2-5 | TRBV4-1 | - | - | CASSHNQGYETQYF | TGCGCCAGCAGCCACAACCAGGGTTATGAGACCCAGTACTTC
TRBJ1-3 | TRBV11-2 | - | - | CASSLTASGNTIYF | TGTGCCAGCAGCCTGACAGCCTCTGGAAACACCATATATTTT
TRBJ2-1 | TRBV30 | - | - | CAWSPKLGAGGSYNEQFF | TGTGCCTGGAGCCCAAAACTAGGGGCTGGGGGTTCCTACAATGAGCAGTTCTTC
TRBJ2-3 | TRBV29-1 | - | TRBD1 | CSVGGPTGRGTDTQYF | TGCAGCGTTGGGGGACCGACAGGGCGCGGCACAGATACGCAGTATTTT
TRBJ1-5 | TRBV19 | - | TRBD1 | CASSIDIGTGSFSNQPQHF | TGTGCCAGTAGTATTGATATTGGGACAGGGTCTTTTAGCAATCAGCCCCAGCATTTT
TRBJ1-2 | TRBV3-1/TRBV3-2 | - | - | CASSQAYVDSKYGYTF | TGTGCCAGCAGCCAAGCCTACGTTGACAGCAAATATGGCTACACCTTC
TRBJ2-1 | TRBV11-3 | - | - | CASSLGLVGLVEQFF | TGTGCCAGCAGCTTAGGCCTAGTGGGTTTGGTTGAGCAGTTCTTC
TRBJ1-4 | TRBV5-8 | - | TRBD1 | CASSPGQGLNEKLFF | TGTGCCAGCAGCCCGGGACAGGGGCTTAATGAAAAACTGTTTTTT
TRBJ1-4 | TRBV5-1 | - | - | CASSLLGTTNEKLFF | TGCGCCAGCAGCTTGCTCGGCACAACTAATGAAAAACTGTTTTTT
TRBJ2-7 | TRBV20-1 | - | - | CSARLGEQYF | TGCAGTGCTAGACTAGGCGAGCAGTACTTC
TRBJ2-1 | TRBV24-1 | - | - | CATSGASDYDNEQFF | TGTGCCACCAGTGGCGCTAGCGATTACGACAATGAGCAGTTCTTC
TRBJ1-3 | TRBV11-2 | - | - | CASSSRTTGNTIYF | TGTGCCAGCAGCTCCCGGACGACTGGAAACACCATATATTTT
TRBJ1-2 | TRBV7-2 | few | - | CASSLGQVYGYTF | TGTGCCAGCAGCTTAGGACAAGTTTATGGCTACACCTTC
TRBJ2-7 | TRBV20-1 | - | - | CSADSGYEQYF | TGCAGTGCAGATAGCGGATACGAGCAGTACTTC
TRBJ1-2 | TRBV10-3 | - | - | CAISRVAGYTF | TGTGCCATCAGCAGGGTTGCGGGCTACACCTTC
TRBJ2-7 | TRBV7-9 | - | - | CASRPLSYEQYF | TGTGCCAGCAGGCCCCTCTCCTACGAGCAGTACTTC
TRBJ2-5 | TRBV7-2 | - | - | CASSFRGLTGGTQYF | TGTGCCAGCAGCTTCAGGGGCCTCACTGGGGGGACCCAGTACTTC
TRBJ1-1 | TRBV12-3/TRBV12-4 | - | - | CASSFRVVAFF | TGTGCCAGCAGTTTCCGGGTAGTGGCTTTCTTT
TRBJ2-4 | TRBV7-9 | - | - | CASSSYAGQSFNIQYF | TGTGCCAGCAGCTCCTATGCGGGACAGTCTTTTAACATTCAGTACTTC
TRBJ1-4 | TRBV6-6 | - | - | CASSYRGNNEKLFF | TGTGCCAGCAGTTACCGGGGTAATAATGAAAAACTGTTTTTT
TRBJ2-1 | TRBV4-1 | - | TRBD2 | CASSQDRLAGEVNEQFF | TGCGCCAGCAGCCAAGATAGGCTAGCGGGGGAGGTCAATGAGCAGTTCTTC
TRBJ1-5 | TRBV24-1 | - | - | CATQGSNQPQHF | TGTGCCACCCAAGGGAGCAATCAGCCCCAGCATTTT
TRBJ2-7 | TRBV19 | - | TRBD1 | CASRSPRDRVYEQYF | TGTGCCAGCAGAAGCCCCCGGGACAGGGTCTACGAGCAGTACTTC